Each of the 19 T cell receptor beta chains below was sequenced from the same sample in a study of blood T cells in healthy people across ages. Using a J-beta primer mix together with a sample-barcoded 5' primer, a second PCR was run for about 7 to 12 cycles. TCRdb fed the 5' RACE reads into MiXCR, producing one record per CDR3 protein. The sample holds some 880,000 distinct CDR3 sequences, under 40% seen once. The sample taken for sequencing was blood. The receptors originated from a man younger than 35 in good health.

The rearrangement uses TRBV4-3 and TRBJ1-1; D is unresolved. The germline CDR1 and CDR2 sequences are LGHNA and YSLEER. V was cut by 0 bases and J by 6 bases, with 11 bases left in between. The CDR3 is made up of 14 amino acids. The CDR3 nucleotides are TGCGCCAGCAGCCAAGACAGAAGGCGGTCTGAAGCTTTCTTT. This gives the protein CASSQDRRRSEAFF.

Note on this clonotype: A read error may produce the germline difference seen at one junction end. The V call is TRBV6-2 or TRBV6-3, the J call TRBJ2-3; 10 positions match TRBD2. The CDR3 has 18 residues. Germline CDR1 and CDR2: MNHEY and SVGEGT. The DNA for the CDR3 is TGTGCCAGCACCCTCCGGGCTAGCGGGGGCCGGCGCACAGATACGCAATATTTT. Its translation is CASTLRASGGRRTDTQYF.

On this clonotype: A much larger clone lies a single base off, so this may be a read error. The gene calls are TRBV20-1 and TRBJ2-1, with D unclear. Germline V gene lookup returns CDR1 DFQATT and CDR2 SNEGSKA (reference sequence). Trimming left V 5 bases short and J 7 bases short, with 18 bases between. The CDR3 is 14 amino acids. The CDR3 sequence: CSAGLRQPLNEQFF. The CDR3 DNA is TGCAGTGCTGGATTGCGGCAGCCACTTAATGAGCAGTTCTTC.

CDR3 sequence (DNA): TGTGCCAGCAGCGGTGCGCAGCCGGAGACCCAGTACTTC. Translating it yields CASSGAQPETQYF. V and J are TRBV2 and TRBJ2-5; the D is unclear. V dropped 6 bases and J dropped 5 bases, with 13 bases sitting between them. Per germline, CDR1 SNHLY and CDR2 FYNNEI. The CDR3 consists of 13 residues.

This clonotype was seen only a few times. This chain uses TRBV29-1 with TRBJ1-3; D is ambiguous. CDR3 length: 11 amino acids. V lost 8 bases to trimming and J lost 2 bases, with 7 bases between them. Germline lookup yields CDR1 SQVTM and CDR2 ANQGSEA. The CDR3 loop reads CSSRTGNTIYF. In DNA form, the CDR3 reads TGCAGCTCCAGAACTGGAAACACCATATATTTT.

CDR3 amino acids: CSARDSTGNQPQHF. CDR3 nucleotide sequence: TGCAGTGCTAGAGATTCGACCGGCAATCAGCCCCAGCATTTT. V is TRBV20-1 and J is TRBJ1-5; D not certain. The V and J ends lost 0 bases and 2 bases respectively, with 8 bases between them. Germline CDR1 reads DFQATT; CDR2 reads SNEGSKA (reference sequence). The CDR3 spans 14 residues.

This chain uses TRBV11-2 with TRBJ2-1; TRBD1 or TRBD2 may be the D gene (5 bases each). The germline V gene encodes CDR1 SGHAT and CDR2 FQNNGV. V was clipped by 3 bases and J by 2 bases, with 14 bases between them. This CDR3 has 16 residues. The CDR3 reads CASSFAQRGAYNEQFF. The DNA for the CDR3 is TGTGCCAGCAGCTTCGCGCAAAGGGGAGCCTACAATGAGCAGTTCTTC.

This chain joins TRBV14 and TRBJ2-1; the D gene could be TRBD1 or TRBD2 (5 bases each). The V end was cut by 5 bases, the J end by 3 bases, with 14 bases between. Germline V gene data show CDR1 as SGHDN and CDR2 as FVKESK. The CDR3 is 15 amino acids. This CDR3 is CASSARRGSYNEQFF. For the CDR3, the DNA is TGTGCCAGCAGCGCACGCCGGGGCAGCTACAATGAGCAGTTCTTC.

Details on this clonotype: A much more abundant neighbour one base away suggests this may be a read error. The chain links TRBV29-1 to TRBJ2-7; D not resolved. The germline CDR1 and CDR2 sequences are SQVTM and ANQGSEA. With 4 bases removed from V and 7 bases from J, the gap between germline ends came to 14 bases. CDR3 length: 12 amino acids. This chain's CDR3 is CSVVDNGNEQYF. Written as DNA, the CDR3 is TGCAGCGTTGTTGACAATGGCAATGAGCAGTACTTC.

The table lists this clonotype with a few counts. The V and J genes are TRBV6-2 or TRBV6-3 and TRBJ2-2; D possibly corresponds to TRBD1 (6 bases). Germline assignment: CDR1 MNHEY and CDR2 SVGEGT. V was pared by 5 bases and J by 5 bases, with 18 bases between. CDR3 length equals 16 residues. In DNA, the CDR3 is TGTGCCAGCAGTCGTGGACAGCAAATGTGGACCGGGGAGCTGTTTTTT. This encodes CASSRGQQMWTGELFF.

In its sample, this clonotype was seen a few times. J is TRBJ1-2 and V is TRBV5-5; D unclear. Germline V gives CDR1 SGHKS, CDR2 YYEKEE (reference sequence). V gave up 3 bases and J gave up 0 bases, with 12 bases separating them. The CDR3 spans 15 residues. The CDR3: CASSSGGGTNYGYTF. The CDR3 region has the DNA TGTGCCAGCAGCTCTGGCGGAGGTACTAACTATGGCTACACCTTC.

The chain has TRBV4-3 and TRBJ1-4; 9 nucleotides line up with TRBD1. This CDR3 comprises 17 residues. Germline loops: CDR1 LGHNA, CDR2 YSLEER. V was pared by 2 bases and J by 8 bases, with 12 bases of the junction left unmatched. The CDR3 DNA is TGCGCCAGCAGCCAACGCACAAACAGGGGGCACGCGGAAAAACTGTTTTTT. Protein product: CASSQRTNRGHAEKLFF.

The V and J genes are TRBV6-6 and TRBJ2-5; D unclear. Looked up from germline, CDR1 is MNHNY and CDR2 is SVGAGI (reference sequence). V was pared by 6 bases and J by 4 bases, with 12 bases between. This CDR3 has 13 residues. The CDR3 loop reads CASRTTGPETQYF. The CDR3 region has the DNA TGTGCCAGCAGGACGACTGGCCCAGAGACCCAGTACTTC.

In DNA form, the CDR3 reads TGTGCCAGCAGCTTAGATCCTAGCGGCGCTTACAATGAGCAGTACTTC. It yields the protein CASSLDPSGAYNEQYF. The rearrangement uses TRBV7-9 and TRBJ2-5; 7 bases are shared with TRBD2. The germline gives CDR1 SEHNR, CDR2 FQNEAQ (reference sequence). The CDR3 is 16 residues long. The junction had 16 bases not matched to a gene; V was cut back by 1 base and J by 11 bases.

The chain joins TRBV10-3 to TRBJ2-5, with 12 nucleotides matching TRBD2. V was pared by 2 bases and J by 0 bases, with 4 bases of the junction left unmatched. The CDR3 length is 17 residues. Germline-derived CDR1 and CDR2 are ENHRY and SYGVKD. CDR3 in DNA: TGTGCCATCAGTGAGACTAGCGGGGGGCCCAACCAAGAGACCCAGTACTTC. This translates into CAISETSGGPNQETQYF.

This clonotype was seen only a few times. The chain couples TRBV20-1 to TRBJ2-4, with TRBD1 identical over 8 bases. The germline V gene encodes CDR1 DFQATT and CDR2 SNEGSKA (reference sequence). The CDR3 runs 15 residues. V gave up 4 bases and J gave up 10 bases; unmatched junction bases: 15. This CDR3 is CSATDPGGVHLIQYF. In DNA form, the CDR3 reads TGCAGTGCTACAGACCCAGGGGGCGTACACCTAATTCAGTACTTC.

This clonotype was counted a few times. J is TRBJ2-1 and V is TRBV20-1; a weak D match, TRBD2 (5 bases). The germline V and J ends were trimmed by 0 bases and 7 bases, with 16 bases remaining between them. The CDR3 extends over 15 amino acids. Germline CDR1 DFQATT, CDR2 SNEGSKA (reference sequence). The DNA for the CDR3 is TGCAGTGCTAGAGAAGGATTCACTACGGGGAATGAGCAGTTCTTC. Its translation: CSAREGFTTGNEQFF.

This CDR3 reads CASSQDTVYNEQFF. The CDR3 nucleotides are TGTGCCAGCAGCCAAGATACGGTTTACAATGAGCAGTTCTTC. The rearrangement uses TRBV3-1 and TRBJ2-1; no clear D gene. V shed 0 bases and J shed 4 bases, with 7 bases lying between them. CDR1 is LGHDT, CDR2 YNNKEL, per germline (reference sequence). This CDR3 has 14 amino acids.

The chain joins TRBV2 to TRBJ1-1; D not resolved. CDR1 SNHLY and CDR2 FYNNEI come from the germline V gene. Deletions cut 3 bases from V and 0 bases from J, with 5 bases between. This CDR3 has 13 amino acids. The CDR3 protein is CASSEAVNTEAFF. CDR3 DNA sequence: TGTGCCAGCAGTGAGGCGGTGAACACTGAAGCTTTCTTT.